The rows below give T cell receptor beta chains drawn from one sample of a study of read filtering for tumor transcriptome and immune sequencing. TCRdb analysed the reads with MiXCR anew, one entry per CDR3 protein. The sample includes about 58,000 distinct CDR3 sequences, approximately 13% of them seen just once. The sequencing input was a population of CD138-negative cells sorted from bone marrow. Receptors originate from a donor at least 40 years old with multiple myeloma. Both conserved end residues are part of each CDR3. Fields, in order: J gene, D gene, clone size, V gene, CDR3 DNA, CDR3 protein. A D gene is named only where the DNA matches it firmly. Clone size is shown for a subset of rows, as once, few, many or a class of expanded clone.

J gene: TRBJ2-3; D gene: -; clone size: many; V gene: TRBV10-3; CDR3 DNA: TGTGCCATCAATAACCTCTCTCGGAATACGCAGTATTTT; CDR3 protein: CAINNLSRNTQYF
J gene: TRBJ1-5; D gene: TRBD1; clone size: many; V gene: TRBV7-2; CDR3 DNA: TGTGCCAGCAGCTTAGTGGGCAGGGGGCAGCAGCCCCAGCATTTT; CDR3 protein: CASSLVGRGQQPQHF
J gene: TRBJ2-2; D gene: -; clone size: few; V gene: TRBV3-1; CDR3 DNA: TGTGCCAGCAGCCGGAACACCGGGGAGCTGTTTTTT; CDR3 protein: CASSRNTGELFF
J gene: TRBJ2-1; D gene: TRBD2; clone size: many; V gene: TRBV11-2; CDR3 DNA: TGTGCCAGCAGCCCCCTCCTGCGGGGGGACAATGAGCAGTTCTTC; CDR3 protein: CASSPLLRGDNEQFF
J gene: TRBJ1-5; D gene: TRBD1; clone size: few; V gene: TRBV18; CDR3 DNA: TGTGCCAGCTCACCCGGGACAGGGGACCTCAATCAGCCCCAGCATTTT; CDR3 protein: CASSPGTGDLNQPQHF
J gene: TRBJ2-1; D gene: TRBD2; clone size: many; V gene: TRBV27; CDR3 DNA: TGTGCCACGGGACTAGCGGGCAATGAGCAGTTCTTC; CDR3 protein: CATGLAGNEQFF
J gene: TRBJ1-1; D gene: -; clone size: many; V gene: TRBV29-1; CDR3 DNA: TGCAGCGTTGTAACGGGGACGATGAACACTGAAGCTTTCTTT; CDR3 protein: CSVVTGTMNTEAFF
J gene: TRBJ1-5; D gene: -; clone size: many; V gene: TRBV20-1; CDR3 DNA: TGCAGTGCTAGAGGGGGCGCAGGGCAGCCCCAGCATTTT; CDR3 protein: CSARGGAGQPQHF
J gene: TRBJ2-2; D gene: -; clone size: many; V gene: TRBV7-9; CDR3 DNA: TGTGCCAGCACCCCCATCTCTAGGAAGGGAACCGGGGAGCTGTTTTTT; CDR3 protein: CASTPISRKGTGELFF
J gene: TRBJ2-7; D gene: -; clone size: -; V gene: TRBV3-1; CDR3 DNA: TGTGCCAGCAGCCAGCAAGGTGTTCTCTACGAGCAGTACTTC; CDR3 protein: CASSQQGVLYEQYF
J gene: TRBJ1-4; D gene: -; clone size: many; V gene: TRBV29-1; CDR3 DNA: TGCAGCGCCCGGTGGGGTGAAAAACTGTTTTTT; CDR3 protein: CSARWGEKLFF
J gene: TRBJ2-1; D gene: TRBD1; clone size: many; V gene: TRBV12-5; CDR3 DNA: TGTGCTAGTGGTTTGTTCTCCGGGACAGGGAACAATGAGCAGTTCTTC; CDR3 protein: CASGLFSGTGNNEQFF
J gene: TRBJ2-1; D gene: -; clone size: many; V gene: TRBV7-3; CDR3 DNA: TGTGCCAGCAGCCCGACTAACTTAAATGAGCAGTTCTTC; CDR3 protein: CASSPTNLNEQFF
J gene: TRBJ1-1; D gene: TRBD1; clone size: many; V gene: TRBV7-9; CDR3 DNA: TGTGCCAGCAGCTTAGACATACAGGGGGAGACTTTCTTT; CDR3 protein: CASSLDIQGETFF
J gene: TRBJ2-2; D gene: TRBD1; clone size: many; V gene: TRBV24-1; CDR3 DNA: TGTGCCACCAGTGGGACAGGGGGCAAGTCCGGGGAGCTGTTTTTT; CDR3 protein: CATSGTGGKSGELFF
J gene: TRBJ2-7; D gene: -; clone size: many; V gene: TRBV18; CDR3 DNA: TGTGCCAGCTCCCCACTAGGGGACTACGAGCAGTACTTC; CDR3 protein: CASSPLGDYEQYF
J gene: TRBJ1-2; D gene: -; clone size: -; V gene: TRBV4-1; CDR3 DNA: TGCGCCAGCAGCCAAGATGGCCCAGGCTATGGCTACACCTTC; CDR3 protein: CASSQDGPGYGYTF
J gene: TRBJ1-4; D gene: -; clone size: many; V gene: TRBV6-5; CDR3 DNA: TGTGCCAGCAGTTACGTAACAGGGGAAAAACTGTTTTTT; CDR3 protein: CASSYVTGEKLFF
J gene: TRBJ1-5; D gene: -; clone size: many; V gene: TRBV16; CDR3 DNA: TGTGCCAGCAGCCCGGATGGCCAGGGAGGTCAGCCCCAGCATTTT; CDR3 protein: CASSPDGQGGQPQHF
J gene: TRBJ1-6; D gene: TRBD1; clone size: many; V gene: TRBV4-1; CDR3 DNA: TGCGCCAGCAGCCTCCGGGACAGGGGCTATAATTCACCCCTCCACTTT; CDR3 protein: CASSLRDRGYNSPLHF
J gene: TRBJ1-3; D gene: -; clone size: few; V gene: TRBV11-2; CDR3 DNA: TGTGCCAGCAGCGGGGACCTGAGAACTGGAAACACCATATATTTT; CDR3 protein: CASSGDLRTGNTIYF
J gene: TRBJ2-5; D gene: -; clone size: many; V gene: TRBV12-3/TRBV12-4; CDR3 DNA: TGTGCCAGCACCCTCGGACTGGTCCAAGAGACCCAGTACTTC; CDR3 protein: CASTLGLVQETQYF
J gene: TRBJ2-1; D gene: TRBD2; clone size: many; V gene: TRBV20-1; CDR3 DNA: TGCAGTGCTAGAGATCCGCGGACTAGCGGACTAGAGCAGTTCTTC; CDR3 protein: CSARDPRTSGLEQFF
J gene: TRBJ1-5; D gene: -; clone size: few; V gene: TRBV20-1; CDR3 DNA: TGCAGTGCTGTCCGGGGTGTGGACCAGCCCCAGCATTTT; CDR3 protein: CSAVRGVDQPQHF
J gene: TRBJ1-2; D gene: -; clone size: many; V gene: TRBV5-1; CDR3 DNA: TGCGCCAGCAGCTTGGGGGCTCAAAAGGTCTATGGCTACACCTTC; CDR3 protein: CASSLGAQKVYGYTF
J gene: TRBJ2-1; D gene: -; clone size: many; V gene: TRBV6-1; CDR3 DNA: TGTGCCAGCAGTGAAGTTAACAGATACAATGAGCAGTTCTTC; CDR3 protein: CASSEVNRYNEQFF
J gene: TRBJ2-1; D gene: -; clone size: many; V gene: TRBV9; CDR3 DNA: TGTGCCAGCAGCGTAGTCGAGGGGGGGGCCTACAATGAGCAGTTCTTC; CDR3 protein: CASSVVEGGAYNEQFF
J gene: TRBJ2-5; D gene: TRBD2; clone size: -; V gene: TRBV20-1; CDR3 DNA: TGCAGTGCTATCCCGGGACTAGCGGGGGAGACCCAGTACTTC; CDR3 protein: CSAIPGLAGETQYF
J gene: TRBJ1-1; D gene: -; clone size: many; V gene: TRBV14; CDR3 DNA: TGTGCCAGCAGCCAAGTCAGGGGAGGAACCGAAGCTTTCTTT; CDR3 protein: CASSQVRGGTEAFF
J gene: TRBJ2-5; D gene: TRBD2; clone size: many; V gene: TRBV5-1; CDR3 DNA: TGCGCCAGCAGCTCTACCCCCCTATCTAGCGGGGGGGCAGCAGAGACCCAGTACTTC; CDR3 protein: CASSSTPLSSGGAAETQYF
J gene: TRBJ2-7; D gene: -; clone size: many; V gene: TRBV6-1; CDR3 DNA: TGTGCCAGCAGTTGGGAAGCCTCCTACGAGCAGTACTTC; CDR3 protein: CASSWEASYEQYF
J gene: TRBJ2-1; D gene: TRBD2; clone size: many; V gene: TRBV20-1; CDR3 DNA: TGCAGTGCTGGGGGGGGGAGCGGGCCCTACAATGAGCAGTTCTTC; CDR3 protein: CSAGGGSGPYNEQFF
J gene: TRBJ2-1; D gene: -; clone size: many; V gene: TRBV6-1; CDR3 DNA: TGTGCCAGCAGAGAGGGGGGGGGGAGGACATACAATGAGCAGTTCTTC; CDR3 protein: CASREGGGRTYNEQFF
J gene: TRBJ2-2; D gene: -; clone size: -; V gene: TRBV3-1; CDR3 DNA: TGTGCCAGCAGCCGGGGTAACACCGGGGAGCTGTTTTTT; CDR3 protein: CASSRGNTGELFF
J gene: TRBJ2-3; D gene: TRBD2; clone size: many; V gene: TRBV20-1; CDR3 DNA: TGCAGTGCTAACACCGGGACTAGCCCAGATACGCAGTATTTT; CDR3 protein: CSANTGTSPDTQYF
J gene: TRBJ1-5; D gene: -; clone size: many; V gene: TRBV2; CDR3 DNA: TGTGCCAGCAGTAAGGAGGGGAGCAATCAGCCCCAGCATTTT; CDR3 protein: CASSKEGSNQPQHF
J gene: TRBJ1-4; D gene: -; clone size: many; V gene: TRBV6-1; CDR3 DNA: TGTGCCAGCAGTGAACGGACAACTAATGAAAAACTGTTTTTT; CDR3 protein: CASSERTTNEKLFF
J gene: TRBJ2-1; D gene: TRBD1; clone size: many; V gene: TRBV29-1; CDR3 DNA: TGCAGCGTTGAAACCCCACAGGGGGCTCGGATGGTCTTC; CDR3 protein: CSVETPQGARMVF
J gene: TRBJ1-5; D gene: -; clone size: many; V gene: TRBV5-5; CDR3 DNA: TGTGCCAGCAGCTTGTTGGGTTTCAATCAGCCCCAGCATTTT; CDR3 protein: CASSLLGFNQPQHF
J gene: TRBJ2-5; D gene: -; clone size: many; V gene: TRBV24-1; CDR3 DNA: TGTGCCACCAGTGGAAGCACCCAACTAGGGAGCCAAGAGACCCAGTACTTC; CDR3 protein: CATSGSTQLGSQETQYF
J gene: TRBJ2-2; D gene: TRBD1; clone size: many; V gene: TRBV6-5; CDR3 DNA: TGTGCCAGCAGTTCGGACAGGGGGCGCCTTAACACCGGGGAGCTGTTTTTT; CDR3 protein: CASSSDRGRLNTGELFF
J gene: TRBJ1-4; D gene: -; clone size: -; V gene: TRBV19; CDR3 DNA: TGTGCCAGTAGTATAAGGGCTCACCGCGGCGAAAAACTGTTTTTT; CDR3 protein: CASSIRAHRGEKLFF
J gene: TRBJ1-1; D gene: -; clone size: -; V gene: TRBV5-1; CDR3 DNA: TGCGCCAGCAGCAATTTCGGCCAGGGATCTGAAGCTTTCTTT; CDR3 protein: CASSNFGQGSEAFF
J gene: TRBJ1-5; D gene: -; clone size: many; V gene: TRBV11-2; CDR3 DNA: TGTGCCAGCAGCCGGGCTCGGGGAGGGAATCAGCCCCAGCATTTT; CDR3 protein: CASSRARGGNQPQHF
J gene: TRBJ2-5; D gene: -; clone size: many; V gene: TRBV20-1; CDR3 DNA: TGCAGTGCTAAGACAGCTATCCAAGAGACCCAGTACTTC; CDR3 protein: CSAKTAIQETQYF
J gene: TRBJ2-6; D gene: -; clone size: -; V gene: TRBV7-9; CDR3 DNA: TGTGCCAGCAGCTTAACATCCAGACAGACTGGGGCCAACGTCCTGACTTTC; CDR3 protein: CASSLTSRQTGANVLTF
J gene: TRBJ2-5; D gene: -; clone size: many; V gene: TRBV27; CDR3 DNA: TGTGCCAGCAGTTTAGACAGGCTCGGGGCCCAGTACTTC; CDR3 protein: CASSLDRLGAQYF
J gene: TRBJ1-1; D gene: -; clone size: many; V gene: TRBV2; CDR3 DNA: TGTGCCAGCAGTCTCGAGGGGGATGAAGCTTTCTTT; CDR3 protein: CASSLEGDEAFF